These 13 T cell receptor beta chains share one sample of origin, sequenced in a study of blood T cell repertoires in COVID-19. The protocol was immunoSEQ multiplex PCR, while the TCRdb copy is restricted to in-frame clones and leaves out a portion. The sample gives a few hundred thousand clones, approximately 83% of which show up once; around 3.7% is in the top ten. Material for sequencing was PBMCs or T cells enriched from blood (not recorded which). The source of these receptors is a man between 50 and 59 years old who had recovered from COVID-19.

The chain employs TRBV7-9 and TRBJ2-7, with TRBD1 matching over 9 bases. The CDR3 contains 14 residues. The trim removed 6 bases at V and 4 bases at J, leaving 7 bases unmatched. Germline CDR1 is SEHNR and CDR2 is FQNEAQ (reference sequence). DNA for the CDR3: TGTGCCAGCAGTCGAGGACAGGGGAATTACGAGCAGTACTTC. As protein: CASSRGQGNYEQYF.

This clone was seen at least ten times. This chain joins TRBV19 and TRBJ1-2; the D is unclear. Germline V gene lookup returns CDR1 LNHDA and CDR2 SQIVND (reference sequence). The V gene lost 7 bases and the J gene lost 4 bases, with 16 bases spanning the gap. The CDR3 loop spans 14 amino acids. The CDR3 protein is CASTKTAVTYGYTF. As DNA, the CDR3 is TGTGCCAGTACTAAAACAGCGGTCACCTATGGCTACACCTTC.

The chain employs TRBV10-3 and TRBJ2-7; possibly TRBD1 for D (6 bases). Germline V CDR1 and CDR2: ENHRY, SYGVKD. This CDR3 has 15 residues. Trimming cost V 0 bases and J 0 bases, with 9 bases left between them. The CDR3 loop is CAISESGGNSYEQYF. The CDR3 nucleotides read TGTGCCATCAGTGAGTCAGGGGGTAACTCCTACGAGCAGTACTTC.

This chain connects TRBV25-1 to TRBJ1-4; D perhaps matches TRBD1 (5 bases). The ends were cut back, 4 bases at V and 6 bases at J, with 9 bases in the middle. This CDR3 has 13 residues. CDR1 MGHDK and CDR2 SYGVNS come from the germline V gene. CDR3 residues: CASSVDRHEKLFF. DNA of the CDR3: TGTGCCAGCAGTGTAGACAGACATGAAAAACTGTTTTTT.

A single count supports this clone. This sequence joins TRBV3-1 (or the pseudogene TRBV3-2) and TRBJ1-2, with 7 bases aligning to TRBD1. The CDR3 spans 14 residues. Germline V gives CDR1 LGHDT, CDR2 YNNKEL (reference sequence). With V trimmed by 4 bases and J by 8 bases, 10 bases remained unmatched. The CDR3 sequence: CASSRNDRVGGYTF. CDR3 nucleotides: TGTGCCAGCAGCCGTAACGACAGGGTTGGAGGCTACACCTTC.

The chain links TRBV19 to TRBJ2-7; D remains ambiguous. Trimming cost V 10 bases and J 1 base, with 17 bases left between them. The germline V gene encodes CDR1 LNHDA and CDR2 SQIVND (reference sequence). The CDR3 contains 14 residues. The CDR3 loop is CATKSQIASYEQYF. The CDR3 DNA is TGTGCCACAAAGAGCCAGATAGCATCCTACGAGCAGTACTTC.

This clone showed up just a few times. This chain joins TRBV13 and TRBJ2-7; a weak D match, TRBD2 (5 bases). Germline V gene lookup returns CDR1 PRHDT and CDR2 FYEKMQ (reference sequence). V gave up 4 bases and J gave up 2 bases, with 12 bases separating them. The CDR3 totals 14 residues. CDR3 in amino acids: CASSSDLRAYEQYF. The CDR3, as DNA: TGTGCCAGCAGCTCGGACTTGCGGGCCTACGAGCAGTACTTC.

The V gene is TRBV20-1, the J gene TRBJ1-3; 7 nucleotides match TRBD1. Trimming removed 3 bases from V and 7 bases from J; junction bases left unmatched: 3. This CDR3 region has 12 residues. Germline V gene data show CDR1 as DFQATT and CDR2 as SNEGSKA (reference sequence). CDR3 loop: CSASRDSNTIYF. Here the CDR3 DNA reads TGCAGTGCTAGTCGGGACAGTAACACCATATATTTT.

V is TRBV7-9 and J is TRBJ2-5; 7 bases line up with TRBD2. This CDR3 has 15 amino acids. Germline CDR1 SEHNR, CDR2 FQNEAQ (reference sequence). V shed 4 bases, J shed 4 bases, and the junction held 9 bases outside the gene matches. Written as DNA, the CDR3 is TGTGCCAGCAGCTCCACTAGCGAGGGACGAGAGACCCAGTACTTC. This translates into CASSSTSEGRETQYF.

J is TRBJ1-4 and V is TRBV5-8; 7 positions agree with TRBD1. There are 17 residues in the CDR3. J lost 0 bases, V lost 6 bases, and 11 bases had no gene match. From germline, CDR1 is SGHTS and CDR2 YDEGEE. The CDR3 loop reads CASTITGVNATNEKLFF. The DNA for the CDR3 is TGTGCCAGCACCATCACAGGGGTTAATGCAACTAATGAAAAACTGTTTTTT.

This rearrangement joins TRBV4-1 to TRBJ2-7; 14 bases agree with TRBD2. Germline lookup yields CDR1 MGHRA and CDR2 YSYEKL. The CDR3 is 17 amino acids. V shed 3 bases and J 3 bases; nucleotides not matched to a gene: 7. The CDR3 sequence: CASSHDGLAGGVYEQYF. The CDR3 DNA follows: TGCGCCAGCAGCCATGATGGACTAGCGGGAGGTGTCTACGAGCAGTACTTC.

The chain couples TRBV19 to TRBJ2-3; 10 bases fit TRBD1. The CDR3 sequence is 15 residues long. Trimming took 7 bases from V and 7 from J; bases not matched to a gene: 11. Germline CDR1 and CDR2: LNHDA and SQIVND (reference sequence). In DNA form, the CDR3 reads TGTGCCAGTAACCCCCCCGGGACAGGGGCACATACGCAGTATTTT. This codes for CASNPPGTGAHTQYF.

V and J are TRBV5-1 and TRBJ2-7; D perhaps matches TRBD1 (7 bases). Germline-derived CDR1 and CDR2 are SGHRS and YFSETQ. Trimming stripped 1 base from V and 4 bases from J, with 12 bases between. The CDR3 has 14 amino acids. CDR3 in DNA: TGCGCCAGCAGCTTGTACTCAGGGGGGTACGAGCAGTACTTC. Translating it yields CASSLYSGGYEQYF. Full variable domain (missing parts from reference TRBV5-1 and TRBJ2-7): KAGVTQTPRYLIKTRGQQVTLSCSPISGHRSVSWYQQTPGQGLQFLFEYFSETQRNKGNFPGRFSGRQFSNSRSEMNVSTLELGDSALYLCASSLYSGGYEQYFGPGTRLTVT.